A selection of T cell receptor beta chains follows, all from one sample in a study of siplizumab effects on memory and regulatory T cells. Method: immunoSEQ multiplex PCR; TCRdb's copy keeps in-frame clones and lacks some. The sample includes 95,000 to 130,000 clones, approximately 94% of them seen just once. The material sequenced was non-Treg CD4+ T cells sorted from blood. These receptors all stem from a human donor in good health. CDR3s include the opening cysteine and the closing phenylalanine or tryptophan. D genes are given only for firm matches. Part of the rows lack a size; the others show once, few, many or a class for expanded clones.

V gene: TRBV5-1
clone size: NA
CDR3 length: 13
J gene: TRBJ1-6
D gene: NA
CDR3 DNA: TGCGCCAGCAGCTTGGAAAGTACGTGGCCTCTCCACTTT
CDR3 protein: CASSLESTWPLHF

V gene: TRBV2
clone size: NA
CDR3 length: 16
J gene: TRBJ2-3
D gene: NA
CDR3 DNA: TGTGCCAGCAGTGAAATCGGAGGCCGGGGGACAGATACGCAGTATTTT
CDR3 protein: CASSEIGGRGTDTQYF

V gene: TRBV2
clone size: NA
CDR3 length: 11
J gene: TRBJ2-3
D gene: NA
CDR3 DNA: TGTGCCAGCACCACAGGGGATACGCAGTATTTT
CDR3 protein: CASTTGDTQYF

V gene: TRBV30
clone size: NA
CDR3 length: 12
J gene: TRBJ1-5
D gene: NA
CDR3 DNA: TGTGCCCTCCGACAGAAGAATCAGCCCCAGCATTTT
CDR3 protein: CALRQKNQPQHF

V gene: TRBV7-8
clone size: NA
CDR3 length: 16
J gene: TRBJ1-4
D gene: NA
CDR3 DNA: TGTGCCAGCAGCTTGCCCCGTCTGGCGACTAATGAAAAACTGTTTTTT
CDR3 protein: CASSLPRLATNEKLFF

V gene: TRBV4-1
clone size: NA
CDR3 length: 16
J gene: TRBJ1-2
D gene: NA
CDR3 DNA: TGCGCCAGCAGCCGCCTTCATGACAGGATTAACTATGGCTACACCTTC
CDR3 protein: CASSRLHDRINYGYTF

V gene: TRBV6-5
clone size: NA
CDR3 length: 12
J gene: TRBJ2-7
D gene: TRBD1
CDR3 DNA: TGTGCCAGCCGGGACAGGGACCACGAGCAGTACTTC
CDR3 protein: CASRDRDHEQYF

V gene: TRBV29-1
clone size: NA
CDR3 length: 15
J gene: TRBJ2-1
D gene: NA
CDR3 DNA: TGCAGCGTTGGCTCCCGGGGTAAGGGGGGCAATGAGCAGTTCTTC
CDR3 protein: CSVGSRGKGGNEQFF

V gene: TRBV6-4
clone size: NA
CDR3 length: 14
J gene: TRBJ2-2
D gene: NA
CDR3 DNA: TGTGCCAGCAGGGCCGACTTAGTCGCCGGGGAGCTGTTTTTT
CDR3 protein: CASRADLVAGELFF

V gene: TRBV4-2
clone size: once
CDR3 length: 14
J gene: TRBJ1-1
D gene: TRBD1
CDR3 DNA: TGTGCCAGCAGCCAAGTCGGACAGGGATATGAAGCTTTCTTT
CDR3 protein: CASSQVGQGYEAFF

V gene: TRBV7-2
clone size: once
CDR3 length: 13
J gene: TRBJ2-5
D gene: NA
CDR3 DNA: TGTGCCAGCAGCTTAGAGGGGAGCCGGACCCAGTACTTC
CDR3 protein: CASSLEGSRTQYF

V gene: TRBV30
clone size: NA
CDR3 length: 13
J gene: TRBJ1-6
D gene: NA
CDR3 DNA: TGTGCCTGGAGAAACGGACTTAATTCACCCCTCCACTTT
CDR3 protein: CAWRNGLNSPLHF

V gene: TRBV29-1
clone size: NA
CDR3 length: 17
J gene: TRBJ2-3
D gene: NA
CDR3 DNA: TGCAGCGTTGAGAGGTGGGCTAGCTCTCGGGGCACAGATACGCAGTATTTT
CDR3 protein: CSVERWASSRGTDTQYF

V gene: TRBV9
clone size: NA
CDR3 length: 16
J gene: TRBJ2-2
D gene: TRBD1
CDR3 DNA: TGTGCCAGCAGCGTAGGTGGGACAGGGGTAACCGGGGAGCTGTTTTTT
CDR3 protein: CASSVGGTGVTGELFF

V gene: TRBV7-7
clone size: NA
CDR3 length: 14
J gene: TRBJ2-5
D gene: NA
CDR3 DNA: TGTGCTAGCAGCCCCGGGTTCCCCCAAGAGACCCAGTACTTC
CDR3 protein: CASSPGFPQETQYF

V gene: TRBV7-7
clone size: NA
CDR3 length: 13
J gene: TRBJ1-1
D gene: NA
CDR3 DNA: TGTGCTAGCAGCTTAGTAAGTGGCACTGAAGCTTTCTTT
CDR3 protein: CASSLVSGTEAFF

V gene: TRBV7-8
clone size: NA
CDR3 length: 14
J gene: TRBJ2-3
D gene: NA
CDR3 DNA: TGTGCCAGCAGCTTAGTGCGGGTCACAGATACGCAGTATTTT
CDR3 protein: CASSLVRVTDTQYF

V gene: TRBV6-1
clone size: NA
CDR3 length: 14
J gene: TRBJ1-2
D gene: TRBD1
CDR3 DNA: TGTGCCAGCAGTCCCGGGACAGGGGACTATGGCTACACCTTC
CDR3 protein: CASSPGTGDYGYTF

V gene: TRBV7-9
clone size: NA
CDR3 length: 17
J gene: TRBJ1-4
D gene: NA
CDR3 DNA: TGTGCCAGCAGCCTTACGGGAGGAGGCGGTTGGGGGGAAAAACTGTTTTTT
CDR3 protein: CASSLTGGGGWGEKLFF

V gene: TRBV5-5
clone size: NA
CDR3 length: 13
J gene: TRBJ1-2
D gene: NA
CDR3 DNA: TGTGCCAGCAGCTTGGTTGCAGACGCCGGCTACACCTTC
CDR3 protein: CASSLVADAGYTF

V gene: TRBV6-5
clone size: NA
CDR3 length: 16
J gene: TRBJ1-5
D gene: NA
CDR3 DNA: TGTGCCAGCAGTTACTCTCCGGCAGGGGTTCCGGGGGCCCAGCATTTT
CDR3 protein: CASSYSPAGVPGAQHF

V gene: TRBV11-3
clone size: NA
CDR3 length: 17
J gene: TRBJ2-1
D gene: TRBD2
CDR3 DNA: TGTGCCAGCAGCTTAGATAGGCTAGCGGGGGTAAACAATGAGCAGTTCTTC
CDR3 protein: CASSLDRLAGVNNEQFF

V gene: TRBV19
clone size: once
CDR3 length: 15
J gene: TRBJ2-2
D gene: NA
CDR3 DNA: TGTGCCAGTAGTATCAGGGCAGGGGCTACCGGGGAGCTGTTTTTT
CDR3 protein: CASSIRAGATGELFF

V gene: TRBV25-1
clone size: NA
CDR3 length: 16
J gene: TRBJ1-5
D gene: TRBD1
CDR3 DNA: TGTGCCAGCAGTGATCCGTACAGGGGAAGCAATCAGCCCCAGCATTTT
CDR3 protein: CASSDPYRGSNQPQHF

V gene: TRBV25-1
clone size: NA
CDR3 length: 12
J gene: TRBJ1-1
D gene: NA
CDR3 DNA: TGTGCCTCCCGGGGGGGAGTAACTGAAGCTTTCTTT
CDR3 protein: CASRGGVTEAFF

V gene: TRBV5-5
clone size: NA
CDR3 length: 15
J gene: TRBJ1-5
D gene: TRBD1
CDR3 DNA: TGTGCCAGCAGCCAAGGGACAGTTACAAATCAGCCCCAGCATTTT
CDR3 protein: CASSQGTVTNQPQHF

V gene: TRBV7-9
clone size: NA
CDR3 length: 14
J gene: TRBJ1-2
D gene: TRBD1
CDR3 DNA: TGTGCCAGCAGCTCGACAGGGGTCGGGTATGGCTACACCTTC
CDR3 protein: CASSSTGVGYGYTF

V gene: TRBV5-1
clone size: NA
CDR3 length: 14
J gene: TRBJ1-6
D gene: TRBD1
CDR3 DNA: TGCGCCAGCAGTGAGACAGGGGACAATTCACCCCTCCACTTT
CDR3 protein: CASSETGDNSPLHF

V gene: TRBV5-1
clone size: NA
CDR3 length: 12
J gene: TRBJ2-5
D gene: NA
CDR3 DNA: TGCGCCAGCAGCCAGGACCTAGAGACCCAGTACTTC
CDR3 protein: CASSQDLETQYF

V gene: TRBV5-1
clone size: NA
CDR3 length: 14
J gene: TRBJ2-7
D gene: NA
CDR3 DNA: TGCGCCAGCAGCTTGGAGCTAGTCTCCTACGAGCAGTACTTC
CDR3 protein: CASSLELVSYEQYF

V gene: TRBV27
clone size: NA
CDR3 length: 16
J gene: TRBJ2-2
D gene: TRBD1
CDR3 DNA: TGTGCCAGCCGAATCAGATCAGACAGGGCAACCGGGGAGCTGTTTTTT
CDR3 protein: CASRIRSDRATGELFF

V gene: TRBV19
clone size: NA
CDR3 length: 13
J gene: TRBJ2-7
D gene: TRBD1
CDR3 DNA: TGTGCCAGTAATCAGCAGGGGGCCCACGAGCAGTACTTC
CDR3 protein: CASNQQGAHEQYF

V gene: TRBV7-9
clone size: NA
CDR3 length: 15
J gene: TRBJ2-5
D gene: TRBD1
CDR3 DNA: TGTGCCAGCAGACCTTCCCGGACAGGGCGAGAGACCCAGTACTTC
CDR3 protein: CASRPSRTGRETQYF

V gene: TRBV6-6
clone size: NA
CDR3 length: 14
J gene: TRBJ2-1
D gene: NA
CDR3 DNA: TGTGCCAGCTTTAGTGGACAGAGACTTAATGAGCAGTTCTTC
CDR3 protein: CASFSGQRLNEQFF

V gene: TRBV5-6
clone size: NA
CDR3 length: 11
J gene: TRBJ2-7
D gene: NA
CDR3 DNA: TGTGCCAGCAGCCGCTTATACGAGCAGTACTTC
CDR3 protein: CASSRLYEQYF

V gene: TRBV9
clone size: NA
CDR3 length: 15
J gene: TRBJ2-1
D gene: NA
CDR3 DNA: TGTGCCAGCAGCGCCCTGGGACAATCCTACAATGAGCAGTTCTTC
CDR3 protein: CASSALGQSYNEQFF

V gene: TRBV10-1
clone size: NA
CDR3 length: 15
J gene: TRBJ2-1
D gene: NA
CDR3 DNA: TGCGCCAGCAGTGAGACGGGACGCGGTTTAGATGAGCAGTTCTTC
CDR3 protein: CASSETGRGLDEQFF

V gene: TRBV7-7
clone size: NA
CDR3 length: 16
J gene: TRBJ2-1
D gene: NA
CDR3 DNA: TGTGCTAGCAGCTTATCAGCGGCCGTTTCCTACAATGAGCAGTTCTTC
CDR3 protein: CASSLSAAVSYNEQFF

V gene: TRBV18
clone size: NA
CDR3 length: 11
J gene: TRBJ2-3
D gene: NA
CDR3 DNA: TGTGCCAGCTCAGGAGCAGATACGCAGTATTTT
CDR3 protein: CASSGADTQYF